Following are 30 T cell receptor beta chains from one sample sequenced in a study of T-cell memory formation after mild COVID-19. TCRdb analysed the 5' RACE reads with MiXCR anew, one entry per CDR3 protein. The sample holds fewer than 550,000 distinct CDR3 sequences, roughly 20% seen once. Sequencing was done on a sample of PBMCs or a T cell subset sorted from them (not recorded which). These receptors came from an adult woman who had mild COVID-19 (a few samples of this study predate the infection). Cell type and time point are not known.

The gene calls are TRBV20-1 and TRBJ2-1; weak D call: TRBD2 (5 bases). The V gene's germline CDR1 is DFQATT and CDR2 SNEGSKA (reference sequence). V was cut by 2 bases and J by 10 bases, with 18 bases left in between. The CDR3 totals 14 residues. The CDR3 here is CSARSAGIQSEQFF. The DNA for the CDR3 is TGCAGTGCTAGAAGTGCGGGCATACAGTCCGAGCAGTTCTTC.

In this sample, this clonotype turned up a few times. The chain combines TRBV20-1 with TRBJ1-1; D gene ambiguous. Trimming shortened V by 4 bases and J by 4 bases, and 13 bases separated the two germline ends. CDR1 DFQATT and CDR2 SNEGSKA come from the germline V gene (reference sequence). The CDR3 has 13 residues. This CDR3 is CSATPGGPTEAFF. The CDR3, as DNA: TGCAGTGCTACGCCGGGAGGCCCCACTGAAGCTTTCTTT.

The chain recombines TRBV25-1 with TRBJ2-7; D ambiguous. The CDR3 loop spans 13 amino acids. Germline V CDR1 and CDR2: MGHDK, SYGVNS. The V gene lost 2 bases and the J gene lost 1 base, with 6 bases spanning the gap. The CDR3 sequence: CASSERRSYEQYF. As DNA, the CDR3 is TGTGCCAGCAGTGAACGTAGGTCCTACGAGCAGTACTTC.

The chain uses TRBV5-5 and TRBJ1-5; 8 bases map to TRBD1. The germline CDR1 and CDR2 sequences are SGHKS and YYEKEE (reference sequence). This CDR3 has 16 amino acids. V lost 3 bases, J lost 1 base, and 6 bases stayed unmatched. This CDR3 reads CASSSRTGGSNQPQHF. CDR3 DNA sequence: TGTGCCAGCAGCTCTAGAACAGGGGGGAGCAATCAGCCCCAGCATTTT.

The rearrangement joins TRBV11-2 to TRBJ1-2, with 9 bases fitting TRBD1. The trim removed 5 bases at V and 12 bases at J, leaving 10 bases unmatched. CDR1 and CDR2 (germline): SGHAT, FQNNGV. The CDR3 covers 13 residues. The CDR3 spells CASSQHTGTGHTF. In DNA, the CDR3 is TGTGCCAGCAGCCAGCACACCGGGACAGGGCACACCTTC. Based on the CDR3 plus reference TRBV11-2 and TRBJ1-2, the full variable domain is EAGVAQSPRYKIIEKRQSVAFWCNPISGHATLYWYQQILGQGPKLLIQFQNNGVVDDSQLPKDRFSAERLKGVDSTLKIQPAKLEDSAVYLCASSQHTGTGHTFGSGTRLTVV.

CDR3 region: CASSSGNEKLFF. Written as DNA, the CDR3 is TGTGCCAGCAGTTCAGGGAATGAAAAACTGTTTTTT. The chain is built from TRBV6-5 and TRBJ1-4; a weak D match, TRBD1 (5 bases). V gave up 4 bases and J gave up 5 bases, with 5 bases separating them. Looked up from germline, CDR1 is MNHEY and CDR2 is SVGAGI. This CDR3 region has 12 residues.

The sample holds many counts of this clonotype. This chain links TRBV7-2 with TRBJ2-7, with TRBD2 matching over 10 bases. The CDR3 has 15 amino acids. The V segment lost 3 bases and the J segment 1 base; nucleotides outside the gene matches: 3. From germline, CDR1 is SGHTA and CDR2 FQGNSA. CDR3 loop: CASSFSGGKSYEQYF. CDR3 sequence (DNA): TGTGCCAGCAGCTTTAGCGGGGGGAAATCCTACGAGCAGTACTTC.

This clonotype was recorded a few times. The chain joins TRBV19 to TRBJ2-3; TRBD2 aligns across 7 bases. CDR3 size: 14 residues. With 7 bases clipped from V and 0 bases from J, the junction kept 4 bases outside the gene matches. Germline values: CDR1 LNHDA, CDR2 SQIVND (reference sequence). CDR3 DNA sequence: TGTGCCAGTACCCTAGCGGCAAGCACAGATACGCAGTATTTT. Protein product: CASTLAASTDTQYF.

The chain combines TRBV29-1 with TRBJ1-1; 8 bases fit TRBD1. CDR3 size: 12 residues. V gave up 6 bases and J gave up 5 bases; unmatched junction bases: 5. Per germline, CDR1 SQVTM and CDR2 ANQGSEA. The CDR3, as DNA: TGCAGCGTACAGACAGGGGTAACTGAAGCTTTCTTT. Its translation: CSVQTGVTEAFF.

This clonotype has only a few counts. Here the CDR3 DNA reads TGTGCCAGCAGCTCCGGCGGGCTCAATGAGCAGTTCTTC. Its protein is CASSSGGLNEQFF. This chain connects TRBV7-3 to TRBJ2-1; D possibly corresponds to TRBD2 (5 bases). Trimming pared 4 bases from V and 6 bases from J, leaving 10 bases between. The germline CDR1 and CDR2 sequences are SGHTA and FQGTGA. The CDR3 contains 13 residues.

This clonotype was seen many times. This chain uses TRBV2 with TRBJ2-5, with a tentative D call TRBD2 (5 bases). Per germline, CDR1 SNHLY and CDR2 FYNNEI. Trimming left V 3 bases short and J 3 bases short, with 8 bases between. The CDR3 sequence is 13 residues long. The CDR3 loop is CASSERRKETQYF. The CDR3 region has the DNA TGTGCCAGCAGTGAGAGGAGGAAAGAGACCCAGTACTTC.

The chain couples TRBV7-9 to TRBJ2-7; possibly TRBD2 for D (5 bases). Trimming shortened V by 3 bases and J by 3 bases, and 12 bases separated the two germline ends. In germline, CDR1 is SEHNR, CDR2 FQNEAQ (reference sequence). The CDR3 is 14 amino acids. The CDR3 DNA follows: TGTGCCAGCAGCTTCTCGGGAAACTACTACGAGCAGTACTTC. It is translated as CASSFSGNYYEQYF.

This rearrangement joins TRBV30 to TRBJ2-1, with 10 positions matching TRBD2. Germline V gene lookup returns CDR1 GTSNPN and CDR2 SVGIG (reference sequence). The CDR3 spans 14 residues. The ends lost 3 bases at V and 8 bases at J; junction bases unmatched: 7. The CDR3 coding sequence is TGTGCCTGGAGAAGCGGGGGGGCCTGGGATGAGCAGTTCTTC. Its translation is CAWRSGGAWDEQFF.

This clonotype has just a few counts. The chain is built from TRBV2 and TRBJ1-2, with 9 bases aligning to TRBD1. The CDR3 totals 14 residues. Looked up from germline, CDR1 is SNHLY and CDR2 is FYNNEI. J gave up 8 bases and V 4 bases, and 8 bases lay outside the gene matches. This CDR3 reads CASSVGTGSSGYTF. Here the CDR3 DNA reads TGTGCCAGCAGTGTGGGGACAGGGAGCAGCGGCTACACCTTC.

This chain links TRBV4-1 with TRBJ2-5, with 13 bases identical to TRBD2. The V gene's germline CDR1 is MGHRA and CDR2 YSYEKL. V lost 1 base and J lost 5; bases outside the gene matches: 1. This CDR3 comprises 15 residues. CDR3 in DNA: TGCGCCAGCAGCCAAGGGACTAGCGGGGGTGAGACCCAGTACTTC. Its protein product is CASSQGTSGGETQYF.

This clonotype came up a few times. The V and J genes are TRBV7-2 and TRBJ2-5, with TRBD2 matching over 9 bases. CDR1 and CDR2 from the germline V gene are SGHTA and FQGNSA. This CDR3 is 18 amino acids long. The J segment lost 5 bases and the V segment lost 3 bases, leaving 16 bases of the junction unmatched. The CDR3 DNA reads TGTGCCAGCAGCTTCCCGGTCTTAGCGGGGGCCCCGGGGGAGACCCAGTACTTC. It specifies CASSFPVLAGAPGETQYF. Supplemented by reference TRBV7-2 and TRBJ2-5, the full variable domain reads GAGVSQSPSNKVTEKGKDVELRCDPISGHTALYWYRQSLGQGLEFLIYFQGNSAPDKSGLPSDRFSAERTGGSVSTLTIQRTQQEDSAVYLCASSFPVLAGAPGETQYFGPGTRLLVL.

The chain is built from TRBV30 and TRBJ2-7; D is unclear. Per the germline V gene, CDR1 is GTSNPN and CDR2 is SVGIG (reference sequence). The CDR3 has 14 residues. V dropped 0 bases and J dropped 6 bases, with 15 bases sitting between them. The CDR3 protein is CAWSVVVWNGEQYF. DNA of the CDR3: TGTGCCTGGAGTGTGGTGGTCTGGAACGGCGAGCAGTACTTC.

This clonotype was recorded at least ten times. V and J are TRBV12-3 or TRBV12-4 and TRBJ2-5; TRBD1 matches 8 bases. CDR3 length: 13 amino acids. The trim removed 6 bases at V and 3 bases at J, leaving 3 bases unmatched. For the CDR3, the DNA is TGTGCCAGCAGCTCAGGGGGCGAAGAGACCCAGTACTTC. Residues: CASSSGGEETQYF.

V and J are TRBV7-2 and TRBJ1-6; D is perhaps TRBD1 (6 bases). The CDR3 extends over 15 amino acids. Trimming cost V 4 bases and J 2 bases, with 9 bases left between them. Germline CDR1 and CDR2: SGHTA and FQGNSA. The CDR3 DNA is TGTGCCAGCAGCTCTGGGGGCACCTATAATTCACCCCTCCACTTT. Residues: CASSSGGTYNSPLHF. The full variable domain, rest sourced from reference TRBV7-2 and TRBJ1-6, is GAGVSQSPSNKVTEKGKDVELRCDPISGHTALYWYRQSLGQGLEFLIYFQGNSAPDKSGLPSDRFSAERTGGSVSTLTIQRTQQEDSAVYLCASSSGGTYNSPLHFGNGTRLTVT.

The gene calls are TRBV5-6 and TRBJ2-1; TRBD2 matches at 7 bases. Germline CDR1 is SGHDT and CDR2 is YYEEEE. Trimming removed 4 bases from V and 2 bases from J; junction bases left unmatched: 3. The CDR3 is 14 residues long. CDR3 residues: CASSPRGAYNEQFF. CDR3 bases: TGTGCCAGCAGCCCTCGGGGGGCCTACAATGAGCAGTTCTTC.

The chain employs TRBV18 and TRBJ2-3, with D perhaps matching TRBD1 (6 bases). Germline assignment: CDR1 KGHSH and CDR2 LQKENI. V was shortened by 5 bases and J by 2 bases, with 14 bases between the two germline ends. This CDR3 is built from 15 residues. The chain's CDR3 is CASSSGHRATDTQYF. In nucleotides, the CDR3 is TGTGCCAGCTCATCCGGCCACAGGGCCACAGATACGCAGTATTTT.

This clonotype was observed a few times. The chain links TRBV5-1 to TRBJ2-5, with 8 bases lining up with TRBD1. V shed 4 bases, J shed 5 bases, and the junction held 10 bases outside the gene matches. CDR3 length: 15 residues. Germline CDR1 is SGHRS and CDR2 is YFSETQ. The CDR3 DNA is TGCGCCAGCAGCCGCGGTCCAGGGGGCGGCGAGACCCAGTACTTC. Translating it yields CASSRGPGGGETQYF.

This chain connects TRBV21-1 to TRBJ2-4; the table names TRBD1, a call not compared with the DNA. TRBV21-1 is given as a pseudogene. This CDR3 region has 16 residues. CDR3 DNA: TGTGCCAGCAGCTCCAGTCGACAAGGGGCCAAAAACATTCAGTACTTC. It encodes CASSSSRQGAKNIQYF.

This clonotype turned up a few times. This chain connects TRBV27 to TRBJ2-1; TRBD2 agrees at 7 bases. This CDR3 is built from 16 residues. Germline assignment: CDR1 MNHEY and CDR2 SMNVEV (reference sequence). The ends lost 1 base at V and 2 bases at J; junction bases unmatched: 5. The CDR3: CASSLWGSGPYNEQFF. DNA for the CDR3: TGTGCCAGCAGTTTATGGGGTAGCGGGCCCTACAATGAGCAGTTCTTC.

The chain is built from TRBV7-9 and TRBJ1-1; weak D call: TRBD1 (5 bases). The CDR3 runs to 15 residues. V lost 5 bases, J lost 3 bases, and 16 bases lay in between. The V gene's germline CDR1 is SEHNR and CDR2 FQNEAQ (reference sequence). The CDR3 spells CASSPTSQGHTEAFF. The CDR3 DNA is TGTGCCAGCAGCCCTACCTCCCAGGGCCACACTGAAGCTTTCTTT.

This clonotype appeared a few times. The V gene is TRBV5-1, the J gene TRBJ2-3, with TRBD2 matching over 12 bases. CDR1 is SGHRS, CDR2 YFSETQ, per germline. Trimming at V came to 4 bases and at J to 5 bases, leaving 8 bases not matched to a gene. This CDR3 spans 16 amino acids. DNA of the CDR3: TGCGCCAGCAGCACATCTAGCGGGGGGGCCAGAGATACGCAGTATTTT. This gives the protein CASSTSSGGARDTQYF.

There are a few counts of this clonotype. The rearrangement links TRBV3-1 to TRBJ1-1; weak D call: TRBD1 (6 bases). The CDR3 covers 13 residues. CDR1 LGHDT and CDR2 YNNKEL come from the germline V gene (reference sequence). Trimming stripped 3 bases from V and 8 bases from J, with 13 bases between. DNA of the CDR3: TGTGCCAGCAGCCACGGGGGGGCCCGCGAAGCTTTCTTT. This gives the protein CASSHGGAREAFF.

This clonotype was counted many times. The J gene is TRBJ2-1, the V gene TRBV10-3, with TRBD2 matching 9 bases. CDR3 length: 16 amino acids. Germline V gene sequence: CDR1 ENHRY, CDR2 SYGVKD. The ends lost 4 bases at V and 0 bases at J; junction bases unmatched: 4. CDR3 sequence (DNA): TGTGCCATCAGTGGCTCTAGCGGGATCTCCTACAATGAGCAGTTCTTC. Its protein product is CAISGSSGISYNEQFF.

The genes are TRBV4-3 and TRBJ2-7; D is tentatively TRBD1 or TRBD2 (5 bases each). Germline-derived CDR1 and CDR2 are LGHNA and YSLEER. Deletions cut 1 base from V and 4 bases from J, with 8 bases between. This CDR3 has 13 residues. The CDR3 loop reads CASSQGDGYEQYF. The CDR3 nucleotides read TGCGCCAGCAGCCAAGGGGACGGTTACGAGCAGTACTTC.

This clonotype was observed at least ten times. This rearrangement joins TRBV11-2 to TRBJ1-4; D remains unclear. The CDR3 runs 13 residues. The V and J ends lost 1 base and 5 bases respectively, with 5 bases between them. Germline-derived CDR1 and CDR2 are SGHAT and FQNNGV. CDR3 protein: CASSLGLNEKLFF. CDR3 nucleotide sequence: TGTGCCAGCAGCTTAGGACTGAATGAAAAACTGTTTTTT.